These T cell receptor beta chains were read from a single sample in a study of blood T cells in healthy people across ages. TCRdb itself ran the 5' RACE reads through MiXCR, one entry per CDR3 protein. Here the sample spans approximately 1,000,000 distinct CDR3 sequences, less than 50% being singletons. The sequencing sample was made of blood. The receptors derive from a woman in her fifties or sixties in good health. Each CDR3 is given with its conserved first and last residue. D genes are given only for firm matches. The size entry is marked missing in some rows and otherwise reads once, few, many or a size class.

j_call v_call clone_size cdr3_length d_call cdr3_nt cdr3_aa
TRBJ2-4 TRBV10-1 . 13 . TGCGTCAGCACCGGGGTAGCCAAAAACATTCAGTACTTC CVSTGVAKNIQYF
TRBJ2-5 TRBV20-1 few 11 . TGCAGTGCTAACGGGGAAGAGACCCAGTACTTC CSANGEETQYF
TRBJ2-7 TRBV2 . 15 . TGTACCAGCAGTGATATAGAGCGGGCCTCCTACGAGCAGTACTTC CTSSDIERASYEQYF
TRBJ2-3 TRBV28 . 15 TRBD1 TGTGCCAGCAGTGCCACAGGGGGGACAGCAGATACGCAGTATTTT CASSATGGTADTQYF
TRBJ2-7 TRBV20-1 once 17 . TGCAGTGCTAGAAGGAGCCAGGGCTGGGACTTATCCTACGAGCAGTACTTC CSARRSQGWDLSYEQYF
TRBJ2-7 TRBV4-1 few 15 . TGCGCCAGCAGCCCAACGCTAACGCTGGGCTACGAGCAGTACTTC CASSPTLTLGYEQYF
TRBJ2-1 TRBV7-3 once 15 TRBD1 TGTGCCAGCAGCTTAGATAGGAGACTCAGGGGGGAGCAGTTCTTC CASSLDRRLRGEQFF
TRBJ2-4 TRBV4-2 few 14 TRBD2 TGTGCCAGCAGCCCCCAGCGGGAGCAGGACATTCAGTACTTC CASSPQREQDIQYF
TRBJ1-1 TRBV14 . 12 . TGTGCCAGCAGCCGCTGGGGGACTGAAGCTTTCTTT CASSRWGTEAFF
TRBJ2-5 TRBV10-3 few 14 . TGTGCCATCAGTGAGTCTCTAGGGGGTGAGACCCAGTACTTC CAISESLGGETQYF
TRBJ2-7 TRBV20-1 many 16 . TGCAGTGCTAGTCACGCCATAGCGGACAATCCTTACGAGCAGTACTTC CSASHAIADNPYEQYF
TRBJ2-5 TRBV10-3 few 13 . TGTGCCATCAAGGAGGGAGATGCCGAGACCCAGTACTTC CAIKEGDAETQYF
TRBJ1-1 TRBV7-8 . 13 . TGTGCCAGCGCATTGCCTGGCAGCACTGGAGCTTTCTTT CASALPGSTGAFF
TRBJ1-2 TRBV5-1 . 16 . TGCGCCAGCAGCCAACCGACAGGAACCTCAGGGTATGGCTACACCTTC CASSQPTGTSGYGYTF
TRBJ2-5 TRBV12-3/TRBV12-4 . 14 TRBD1 TGTGCCAGCATTTTTGAGACAGGGGAAGAGACCCAGTACTTC CASIFETGEETQYF
TRBJ1-2 TRBV6-2/TRBV6-3 . 15 . TGTGCCAGCAGTTACCGGGCTTCTCGGGTGTATGGCTACACCTTC CASSYRASRVYGYTF
TRBJ2-5 TRBV7-2 few 14 TRBD2 TGTGCCAGCAGGTCACCGGGGGGGATGCGGACCCAGTACTTC CASRSPGGMRTQYF
TRBJ2-1 TRBV10-3 . 14 . TGTGCCATCAGTGGGGACGGAAGTCGGAATGAGCAGTTCTTC CAISGDGSRNEQFF
TRBJ2-7 TRBV12-3/TRBV12-4 few 13 . TGTGCCAGCAGTTTTACTGCCGGGGAAACCCAGTACTTC CASSFTAGETQYF
TRBJ2-3 TRBV14 . 15 . TGTGCCAGCAGCCAGGCTAGCGTAAGTCCCGATACGCAGTATTTT CASSQASVSPDTQYF
TRBJ2-7 TRBV11-2 few 11 . TGTGCCAGCACCTATGCCTACGAGCAGTACTTC CASTYAYEQYF
TRBJ2-3 TRBV5-6 . 16 TRBD2 TGTGCCAGCAGCACCCTGGGGGGGTCTACTCCAGATACGCAGTATTTT CASSTLGGSTPDTQYF
TRBJ1-5 TRBV20-1 . 15 . TGCAGTGCTAGCGGAGGGGGGGCCGTCAATCAGCCCCAGCATTTT CSASGGGAVNQPQHF
TRBJ2-1 TRBV24-1 few 16 TRBD2 TGTGCCACCAGTGACGCTCGGGACTACTCCTACAATGAGCAGTTCTTC CATSDARDYSYNEQFF